This entry lists 3 T cell receptor beta chains sequenced from one sample in a study of cytomegalovirus exposure and HLA in healthy donors. The PCR employed 60 Vbeta primers together with 13 Jbeta primers. Measured with immunoSEQ multiplex PCR; TCRdb has only the in-frame clones, and not every one. The table has 150,000 to 200,000 clones, 70% to 75% seen once. The sequencing sample was made of PBMCs. All receptors derive from a man younger than 35 in good health and CMV-seropositive.

The rearrangement links TRBV19 to TRBJ2-3, with 8 bases that match TRBD1. The trim removed 1 base at V and 1 base at J, leaving 4 bases unmatched. CDR1 is LNHDA, CDR2 SQIVND, per germline (reference sequence). The CDR3 has 16 amino acids. DNA for the CDR3: TGTGCCAGTAGTATAGTGGCGGGACAGGGCACAGATACGCAGTATTTT. Protein: CASSIVAGQGTDTQYF.

V usage is TRBV18 and J usage is TRBJ2-7; D gene unclear. The CDR3 contains 13 residues. Germline V gene data show CDR1 as KGHSH and CDR2 as LQKENI. The V end was cut by 3 bases, the J end by 6 bases, with 12 bases between. This CDR3 is CASSPNPGGEQYV. Written as DNA, the CDR3 is TGTGCCAGCTCACCGAACCCCGGCGGCGAGCAGTACGTC.

The chain links TRBV30 to TRBJ2-1, with 9 positions matching TRBD2. J was trimmed by 1 base and V by 3 bases; bases with no gene match: 7. This CDR3 region has 16 residues. Per germline, CDR1 GTSNPN and CDR2 SVGIG (reference sequence). The CDR3 sequence: CAWRSGSGRSYNEQFF. CDR3 coding DNA: TGTGCCTGGAGGTCGGGCAGCGGGAGGTCCTACAATGAGCAGTTCTTC.